Shown below are 31 T cell receptor beta chains from a single sample sequenced in a study of blood T cell repertoires in COVID-19. Data came from immunoSEQ multiplex PCR; TCRdb stores just in-frame clones and leaves some out. The sample has approximately 130,000 clones; 80% to 90% are singletons. Sequencing was performed on peripheral blood. Receptors were obtained from a man in his fifties or sixties with active COVID-19.

The V call is TRBV11-3, the J call TRBJ2-2; D possibly corresponds to TRBD1 (5 bases). Germline V gene data show CDR1 as SGHNT and CDR2 as YENEEA. CDR3 length equals 13 residues. Trimming took off 5 bases at V and 6 bases at J, with 10 bases between the two ends. CDR3 in DNA: TGTGCCAGCAGCCCCTTGGGGCCCGGGGAGCTGTTTTTT. It specifies CASSPLGPGELFF.

The V and J genes are TRBV7-2 and TRBJ2-2, with 8 bases lining up with TRBD2. V was pared by 6 bases and J by 7 bases, with 10 bases of the junction left unmatched. CDR3 length: 15 amino acids. Looked up from germline, CDR1 is SGHTA and CDR2 is FQGNSA. The CDR3: CASRSSGGLFGELFF. DNA of the CDR3: TGTGCCAGCAGATCCTCGGGGGGGCTATTCGGGGAGCTGTTTTTT.

The chain joins TRBV18 to TRBJ1-4; 11 nucleotides line up with TRBD1. J gave up 4 bases and V 3 bases, and 16 bases lay outside the gene matches. The CDR3 has 20 residues. CDR1 is KGHSH, CDR2 LQKENI, per germline. CDR3 amino acids: CASSPPGWGQGVSGNEKLFF. The CDR3 coding sequence is TGTGCCAGCTCACCCCCCGGTTGGGGACAGGGGGTCTCCGGTAATGAAAAACTGTTTTTT.

This clone came up a few times. The V and J genes are TRBV5-6 and TRBJ2-7, with 7 bases identical to TRBD1. Germline CDR1 is SGHDT and CDR2 is YYEEEE. The ends lost 4 bases at V and 9 bases at J; junction bases unmatched: 19. The CDR3 runs 16 residues. CDR3 amino acids: CASSRQGRGPYEGQYF. CDR3 bases: TGTGCCAGCAGCCGACAGGGTAGGGGACCCTACGAAGGGCAGTACTTC.

This chain links TRBV29-1 with TRBJ1-1; perhaps TRBD1 as D (6 bases). The CDR3 consists of 13 residues. The ends were cut back, 4 bases at V and 5 bases at J, with 14 bases in the middle. Germline V CDR1 and CDR2: SQVTM, ANQGSEA. The CDR3 here is CSVGGGLRTEAFF. CDR3 DNA sequence: TGCAGCGTTGGGGGGGGGCTGAGGACTGAAGCTTTCTTT.

V gene TRBV7-8 combines with J gene TRBJ2-3, with 8 positions matching TRBD1. V was clipped by 3 bases and J by 4 bases; unmatched bases: 3. The germline V gene has CDR1 SGHVS and CDR2 FQNEAQ. The CDR3 length is 14 residues. The CDR3: CASSFSGGSDTQYF. DNA for the CDR3: TGTGCCAGCAGCTTCTCAGGGGGCTCAGATACGCAGTATTTT.

This sequence joins TRBV5-1 and TRBJ2-2, with D perhaps matching TRBD2 (7 bases). Germline V gene sequence: CDR1 SGHRS, CDR2 YFSETQ. V was pared by 4 bases and J by 1 base, with 14 bases between. This CDR3 has 16 amino acids. Written as DNA, the CDR3 is TGCGCCAGCAGCCCCCCGGGGGGCTTGAACACCGGGGAGCTGTTTTTT. Amino acids: CASSPPGGLNTGELFF.

This chain connects TRBV3-1 (or the pseudogene TRBV3-2) to TRBJ1-1; D is possibly TRBD1 (6 bases). This CDR3 spans 12 amino acids. Looked up from germline, CDR1 is LGHDT and CDR2 is YNNKEL (reference sequence). V shed 3 bases and J shed 9 bases, with 11 bases lying between them. Here the CDR3 DNA reads TGTGCCAGCAGCCAGACAGGAAAAAAAGCTTTCTTT. Its protein product is CASSQTGKKAFF.

CDR3 sequence reads: CASSAWTGGDIGELFF. CDR3 coding DNA: TGTGCCAGCTCAGCTTGGACAGGGGGCGATATCGGGGAGCTGTTTTTT. V gene TRBV18 combines with J gene TRBJ2-2; 11 nucleotides line up with TRBD1. Germline CDR1 reads KGHSH; CDR2 reads LQKENI. This CDR3 is built from 16 residues. V lost 5 bases and J lost 7; bases outside the gene matches: 9.

The chain has TRBV7-8 and TRBJ1-3; D is ambiguous. V lost 11 bases and J 3 bases, leaving 17 bases between the germline ends. The CDR3 is made up of 14 amino acids. CDR1 is SGHVS and CDR2 is FQNEAQ in the germline V gene. The CDR3 protein is CAAREGRRGNTIYF. CDR3 nucleotide sequence: TGTGCCGCGCGGGAGGGCCGTCGTGGAAACACCATATATTTT.

The chain carries TRBV5-1 and TRBJ1-1; TRBD1 matches 7 bases. This CDR3 region has 15 residues. Unmatched junction bases numbered 12, after V lost 4 bases and J lost 6 bases. Germline CDR1 reads SGHRS; CDR2 reads YFSETQ. The CDR3 sequence: CASSTTGTVKSEAFF. In DNA, the CDR3 is TGCGCCAGCAGCACTACCGGGACAGTTAAGTCTGAAGCTTTCTTT. The full variable domain, with the rest looked up from reference TRBV5-1 and TRBJ1-1, is KAGVTQTPRYLIKTRGQQVTLSCSPISGHRSVSWYQQTPGQGLQFLFEYFSETQRNKGNFPGRFSGRQFSNSRSEMNVSTLELGDSALYLCASSTTGTVKSEAFFGQGTRLTVV.

The chain uses TRBV7-6 and TRBJ2-3, with 9 bases aligning to TRBD2. CDR1 SGHVS and CDR2 FNYEAQ come from the germline V gene. The CDR3 length is 17 residues. Germline trimming cut 5 bases from V and 0 bases from J; bases unmatched to any gene: 9. The CDR3 here is CASSPSGAGGSTDTQYF. In DNA form, the CDR3 reads TGTGCCAGCAGCCCCTCCGGAGCGGGGGGAAGCACAGATACGCAGTATTTT.

This rearrangement joins TRBV5-1 to TRBJ1-6; 7 nucleotides align to TRBD1. CDR3 length: 14 residues. Germline CDR1 is SGHRS and CDR2 is YFSETQ. V lost 6 bases, J lost 7 bases, and 7 bases stayed unmatched. CDR3 sequence reads: CASTPGTENSPLHF. DNA of the CDR3: TGCGCCAGCACTCCTGGGACAGAAAATTCACCCCTCCACTTT. The full variable domain, rest sourced from reference TRBV5-1 and TRBJ1-6, is KAGVTQTPRYLIKTRGQQVTLSCSPISGHRSVSWYQQTPGQGLQFLFEYFSETQRNKGNFPGRFSGRQFSNSRSEMNVSTLELGDSALYLCASTPGTENSPLHFGNGTRLTVT.

There are a few counts of this clone. J is TRBJ2-1 and V is TRBV2, with 14 bases matching TRBD2. This CDR3 comprises 16 residues. Losses at the gene ends were 10 bases for V and 4 bases for J; bases not matched to a gene: 9. Germline V gene sequence: CDR1 SNHLY, CDR2 FYNNEI. The CDR3 coding sequence is TGTGCCATTCGACTAGCGGGGGGGCCGCGGTACAATGAGCAGTTCTTC. It encodes CAIRLAGGPRYNEQFF.

J is TRBJ2-3 and V is TRBV7-9, with D perhaps matching TRBD2 (6 bases). CDR3 length: 16 residues. V was cut by 2 bases and J by 2 bases, with 14 bases left in between. Germline-derived CDR1 and CDR2 are SEHNR and FQNEAQ (reference sequence). CDR3 DNA sequence: TGTGCCAGCAGCTTAAGGCTAGCGAAAACCACAGATACGCAGTATTTT. This sequence encodes CASSLRLAKTTDTQYF.

The gene calls are TRBV7-2 and TRBJ2-2; 9 nucleotides align to TRBD1. CDR1 and CDR2 (germline): SGHTA, FQGNSA. Germline trimming cut 6 bases from V and 5 bases from J; bases unmatched to any gene: 7. The CDR3 spans 15 residues. The CDR3 bases are TGTGCCAGCAGGGGCGGGACAGGGTTGACCGGGGAGCTGTTTTTT. Amino acids: CASRGGTGLTGELFF.

The rearrangement uses TRBV11-1 and TRBJ1-1, with 9 bases fitting TRBD1. There are 15 residues in the CDR3. The germline gives CDR1 SGHAT, CDR2 FQDESV (reference sequence). V lost 6 bases, J lost 1 base, and 6 bases stayed unmatched. The CDR3 spells CASSYGQGWNTEAFF. CDR3 DNA sequence: TGTGCCAGCAGTTACGGACAGGGGTGGAACACTGAAGCTTTCTTT.

The chain employs TRBV15 and TRBJ1-1; TRBD1 matches 7 bases. CDR1 and CDR2 from the germline V gene are LNHNV and YYDKDF (reference sequence). The junction had 15 bases not matched to a gene; V was cut back by 5 bases and J by 0 bases. This CDR3 has 18 amino acids. CDR3 protein: CATSDRTGSGPMNTEAFF. The CDR3 region has the DNA TGTGCCACCAGCGACAGGACAGGCTCTGGCCCCATGAACACTGAAGCTTTCTTT.

V is TRBV6-6 and J is TRBJ2-7; tentatively, D is TRBD2 (5 bases). The germline V gene has CDR1 MNHNY and CDR2 SVGAGI (reference sequence). V gave up 8 bases and J gave up 2 bases, with 13 bases separating them. The CDR3 loop spans 13 amino acids. DNA for the CDR3: TGTGCCAGCGGCAAGGTGGGAGCCTACGAGCAGTACTTC. Translation gives CASGKVGAYEQYF.

This clone was recorded only once. The chain employs TRBV4-2 and TRBJ1-2; TRBD1 is a possible D gene (5 bases). Germline loops: CDR1 LGHNA, CDR2 YNFKEQ. The length of the CDR3 is 14 residues. The ends were cut back, 3 bases at V and 3 bases at J, with 11 bases in the middle. The CDR3 loop reads CASSQAGSDYGYTF. The CDR3 DNA reads as TGTGCCAGCAGCCAGGCAGGGTCGGACTATGGCTACACCTTC.

The V call is TRBV10-2, the J call TRBJ2-3; 8 bases map to TRBD1. The V gene's germline CDR1 is WSHSY and CDR2 SAAADI. The CDR3 is 17 residues long. With V trimmed by 1 base and J by 0 bases, 6 bases remained unmatched. CDR3 amino acids: CASSEWAQGASTDTQYF. As DNA, the CDR3 is TGCGCCAGCAGTGAGTGGGCTCAGGGGGCGAGCACAGATACGCAGTATTTT.

The V and J genes are TRBV10-3 and TRBJ1-1; D perhaps matches TRBD1 (6 bases). The germline CDR1 and CDR2 sequences are ENHRY and SYGVKD. This CDR3 spans 15 amino acids. V lost 0 bases and J lost 5, with 13 bases in between. The DNA of the CDR3 is TGTGCCATCAGTGAGTCTAACAGGGTGAGGACTGAAGCTTTCTTT. Encoded protein: CAISESNRVRTEAFF.

The V gene is TRBV6-2 or TRBV6-3, the J gene TRBJ1-1; D not certain. The V gene's germline CDR1 is MNHEY and CDR2 SVGEGT. The CDR3 is made up of 14 amino acids. V lost 0 bases and J lost 8, with 13 bases in between. The CDR3 nucleotides are TGTGCCAGCAGTTACTCGAGGGCCTTAGGGGAAGCTTTCTTT. Residues: CASSYSRALGEAFF.

This chain joins TRBV5-1 and TRBJ1-2, with 7 bases that match TRBD1. V shed 2 bases, J shed 0 bases, and the junction held 1 base outside the gene matches. Looked up from germline, CDR1 is SGHRS and CDR2 is YFSETQ. This CDR3 region has 14 residues. CDR3 sequence reads: CASSFDRANYGYTF. DNA for the CDR3: TGCGCCAGCAGCTTCGACAGGGCTAACTATGGCTACACCTTC. Based on the CDR3 plus reference TRBV5-1 and TRBJ1-2, the full variable domain is KAGVTQTPRYLIKTRGQQVTLSCSPISGHRSVSWYQQTPGQGLQFLFEYFSETQRNKGNFPGRFSGRQFSNSRSEMNVSTLELGDSALYLCASSFDRANYGYTFGSGTRLTVV.

V gene TRBV12-3 or TRBV12-4 combines with J gene TRBJ1-5; no definite D call. Deletions cut 6 bases from V and 0 bases from J, with 6 bases between. This CDR3 is built from 13 residues. Here the CDR3 DNA reads TGTGCCAGCAGGTTCAGTAGCAATCAGCCCCAGCATTTT. Its translation: CASRFSSNQPQHF.

The V call is TRBV7-9, the J call TRBJ2-5, with 7 nucleotides matching TRBD2. Germline values: CDR1 SEHNR, CDR2 FQNEAQ (reference sequence). The CDR3 has 13 residues. The V gene end was trimmed by 3 bases and the J gene end by 2 bases; junction bases not matched to a gene: 0. CDR3 DNA: TGTGCCAGCAGCTTGGGGGGGCAAGAGACCCAGTACTTC. Translated: CASSLGGQETQYF.

This rearrangement joins TRBV9 to TRBJ2-3, with D perhaps TRBD2 (5 bases). V gave up 3 bases and J gave up 3 bases, with 23 bases separating them. The germline CDR1 and CDR2 sequences are SGDLS and YYNGEE. The CDR3 has 18 residues. Here the CDR3 reads CASSARGQASLGTDTQYF. The CDR3 coding sequence is TGTGCCAGCAGCGCCCGAGGGCAGGCCTCGTTGGGAACAGATACGCAGTATTTT.

V usage is TRBV5-1 and J usage is TRBJ1-4, with a weak D call TRBD1 (6 bases). Between the trimmed V and J ends, which lost 3 bases and 2 bases, there was a span of 11 bases. This CDR3 has 15 amino acids. CDR1 SGHRS and CDR2 YFSETQ come from the germline V gene. The CDR3 nucleotides read TGCGCCAGCAGCTCAGGGGTTGGGACTAATGAAAAACTGTTTTTT. Protein product: CASSSGVGTNEKLFF.

CDR3 in DNA: TGTGCCAGCAGTGGGGGGGGAGGGGGACTAGGTACAGATACGCAGTATTTT. This gives the protein CASSGGGGGLGTDTQYF. The chain carries TRBV6-1 and TRBJ2-3; 8 nucleotides match TRBD2. With 4 bases clipped from V and 3 bases from J, the junction kept 12 bases outside the gene matches. Germline CDR1 MNHNS, CDR2 SASEGT. The length of the CDR3 is 17 residues.

V gene TRBV18 combines with J gene TRBJ2-3; 7 nucleotides match TRBD2. The CDR3 sequence is 14 residues long. After removal of 3 bases from V and 4 bases from J, the junction contained 4 bases not matched to a gene. The V gene's germline CDR1 is KGHSH and CDR2 LQKENI. In DNA form, the CDR3 reads TGTGCCAGCTCACCCAGCGGGGCTGCAGATACGCAGTATTTT. It translates to CASSPSGAADTQYF.

This chain joins TRBV3-1 (or the pseudogene TRBV3-2) and TRBJ2-5, with 8 bases identical to TRBD1. CDR3 length equals 12 residues. The germline V gene encodes CDR1 LGHDT and CDR2 YNNKEL (reference sequence). With 3 bases clipped from V and 9 bases from J, the junction kept 3 bases outside the gene matches. CDR3 region: CASSHTDRAQYF. CDR3 DNA: TGTGCCAGCAGCCATACGGACAGGGCCCAGTACTTC.